This entry is about one TCR beta chain. This is likely a read error, given that the CDR3 carries no conserved phenylalanine or tryptophan at its end. Because the CDR3's place on the DNA is in doubt, the DNA is left out and the CDR3 is given as listed by TCRdb. Extraction also yielded germline DNA, while blood RNA was obtained from unsorted whole blood. Starting from approximately 470 ng of total RNA, TCR beta cDNA was produced with a primer in the constant region. Each TCR beta library was derived from three nested multiplex PCR rounds that employed slightly modified ARM-PCR. PCR rounds one and two used TRBV1-TRBV30 forward primers with a C-beta reverse primer for roughly 10 cycles each. TCRdb passed the multiplex PCR reads through MiXCR, listing each CDR3 protein once. Of approximately 340,000 distinct CDR3 sequences in the sample, about 61% were seen once. The data derive from a study of tumor-infiltrating lymphocytes in primary liver carcinoma. Study background: Patients comprised men and women whose ages fell between 30 and 69 years.

Germline V CDR1 and CDR2: MNHNS, SASEGT. The CDR3 length is 13 residues, termini included. The sequenced sample was peripheral blood. V and J are TRBV6-1 and TRBJ2-5; the table's D call, TRBD1, has no DNA check behind it. The TCR was taken from a man aged 40-55 years with primary liver carcinoma and hepatitis B virus infection. CDR3 residues: CASSGQGGKTQYL.